This paragraph covers one TCR beta chain sequence. Its cognate antigen is unknown. This record comes from a study of T cell responses to AZD1222 COVID-19 vaccine. General study points: Repertoire sampling happened only post peak T cell response.

Profiled with immunoSEQ multiplex PCR; TCRdb holds only in-frame clones, not every one. Of about 110,000 clones in the sample, about 87% are singletons; the top ten hold about 1.6%. Germline CDR1 reads KGHSH; CDR2 reads LQKENI. V dropped 3 bases and J dropped 5; count of bases not matched to a gene: 4. The CDR3 is 15 amino acids. This TCR came from an adult in good health. This sample comprised peripheral blood, obtained on day 0 of AZD1222 vaccination. This chain uses TRBV18 with TRBJ2-1, with 10 bases aligning to TRBD2. The CDR3 loop reads CASSPASGRDNEQFF. CDR3 coding DNA: TGTGCCAGCTCACCGGCTAGCGGGAGAGACAATGAGCAGTTCTTC.